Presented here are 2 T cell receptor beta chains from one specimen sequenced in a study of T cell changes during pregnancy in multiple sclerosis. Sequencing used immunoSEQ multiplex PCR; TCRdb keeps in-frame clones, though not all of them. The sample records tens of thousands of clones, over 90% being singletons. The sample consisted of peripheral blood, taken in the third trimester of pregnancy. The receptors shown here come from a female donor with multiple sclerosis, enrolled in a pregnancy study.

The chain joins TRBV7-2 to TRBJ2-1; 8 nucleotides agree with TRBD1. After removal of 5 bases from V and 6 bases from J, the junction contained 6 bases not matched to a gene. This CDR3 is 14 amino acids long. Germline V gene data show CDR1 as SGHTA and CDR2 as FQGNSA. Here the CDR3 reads CASSGGQGRNEQFF. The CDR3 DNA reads TGTGCCAGCAGCGGTGGACAGGGACGCAATGAGCAGTTCTTC. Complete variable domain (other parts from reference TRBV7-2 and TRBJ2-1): GAGVSQSPSNKVTEKGKDVELRCDPISGHTALYWYRQSLGQGLEFLIYFQGNSAPDKSGLPSDRFSAERTGGSVSTLTIQRTQQEDSAVYLCASSGGQGRNEQFFGPGTRLTVL.

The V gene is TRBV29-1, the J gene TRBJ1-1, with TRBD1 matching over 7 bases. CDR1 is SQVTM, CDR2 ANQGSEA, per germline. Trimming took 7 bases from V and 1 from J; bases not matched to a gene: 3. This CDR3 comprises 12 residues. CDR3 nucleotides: TGCAGCGGGGGACAGACGAACACTGAAGCTTTCTTT. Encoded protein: CSGGQTNTEAFF.